Presented here are 8 T cell receptor beta chains from one specimen sequenced in a study of blood T cell repertoires in COVID-19. The method was immunoSEQ multiplex PCR; TCRdb's version includes in-frame clones alone and lacks a portion of them. The sample records approximately 74,000 clones, 88% being singletons. Sequenced material: peripheral blood. The receptors stem from a woman aged 55-69 years with acute or convalescent COVID-19.

V and J are TRBV11-2 and TRBJ1-2; the D gene is possibly TRBD1 (5 bases). The CDR3 is 13 residues long. Per the germline V gene, CDR1 is SGHAT and CDR2 is FQNNGV. Trimming took off 5 bases at V and 5 bases at J, with 12 bases between the two ends. CDR3 DNA: TGTGCCAGCAGCGCCAACGGGGGGTATGGCTACACCTTC. It is translated as CASSANGGYGYTF.

V usage is TRBV7-5 and J usage is TRBJ1-6. TRBV7-5 corresponds to a pseudogene. This CDR3 has 20 amino acids. The CDR3 DNA reads TGTGTCAGAAGCTTAGCGCGGAGGTCGATACCCAGCTCCTATAATTCACCCCTCCACTTT. It encodes CVRSLARRSIPSSYNSPLHF.

The chain couples TRBV28 to TRBJ1-6, with TRBD1 identical over 9 bases. Losses at the gene ends were 5 bases for V and 9 bases for J; bases not matched to a gene: 8. The CDR3 runs 15 residues. The germline V gene encodes CDR1 MDHEN and CDR2 SYDVKM. For the CDR3, the DNA is TGTGCCAGCAGTATTCCGGGACAGGGTTTTTCACCCCTCCACTTT. Translating it yields CASSIPGQGFSPLHF.

The chain is built from TRBV7-9 and TRBJ1-4; TRBD1 agrees at 7 bases. Germline trimming cut 7 bases from V and 10 bases from J; bases unmatched to any gene: 9. Germline lookup yields CDR1 SEHNR and CDR2 FQNEAQ (reference sequence). CDR3 length: 13 residues. DNA for the CDR3: TGTGCCAGCACCAATCGGCAGGGGGGAAAACTGTTTTTT. Amino acid sequence: CASTNRQGGKLFF.

The chain combines TRBV30 with TRBJ1-2; TRBD1 is a possible D gene (5 bases). From germline, CDR1 is GTSNPN and CDR2 SVGIG (reference sequence). There are 14 residues in the CDR3. With 4 bases removed from V and 3 bases from J, the gap between germline ends came to 15 bases. CDR3 sequence: CAWITFGADYGYTF. The CDR3 nucleotides read TGTGCCTGGATTACCTTTGGGGCAGACTATGGCTACACCTTC.

This clone was observed a few times. This chain links TRBV7-2 with TRBJ1-1, with D unclear. Trimming removed 3 bases from V and 3 bases from J, with 14 bases in between. The CDR3 loop spans 15 amino acids. Germline CDR1 SGHTA, CDR2 FQGNSA. CDR3 coding DNA: TGTGCCAGCAGCTTCGACCGGGTTTCTGACACTGAAGCTTTCTTT. The encoded protein is CASSFDRVSDTEAFF.

The genes are TRBV19 and TRBJ2-1; weak D call: TRBD1 (6 bases). Per the germline V gene, CDR1 is LNHDA and CDR2 is SQIVND (reference sequence). Trimming stripped 5 bases from V and 4 bases from J, with 9 bases between. The CDR3 spans 13 residues. CDR3 DNA: TGTGCCAGTAGTCAGGGGAATTACAATGAGCAGTTCTTC. It yields the protein CASSQGNYNEQFF.

V and J are TRBV15 and TRBJ2-5, with TRBD2 matching 8 bases. The V gene's germline CDR1 is LNHNV and CDR2 YYDKDF (reference sequence). Trimming took 0 bases from V and 5 from J; bases not matched to a gene: 14. This CDR3 spans 18 amino acids. CDR3 nucleotides: TGTGCCACCAGCAGAGATCCCCCCATCGGACTAGCAGGGGAGACCCAGTACTTC. Residues: CATSRDPPIGLAGETQYF.